This is a list of T cell receptor beta chains from one sample in a study of blood T cell repertoires in COVID-19. Profiling relied on immunoSEQ multiplex PCR, and the TCRdb table lists in-frame clones only, not all of them. The sample lists approximately 52,000 clones; about 91% were seen once. Sequencing was performed on peripheral blood. The receptors here all came from a man between 60 and 75 years old with active COVID-19. The CDR3 runs from the conserved cysteine through the conserved F or W. The order of the fields is V gene, D gene, clone size, J gene, CDR3 DNA, CDR3 protein. The D gene is left open where the match is weak. Clone size, where shown, is once, few, many, or a class for clones that have expanded.

v_call: TRBV7-7
d_call: TRBD1
clone_size: .
j_call: TRBJ2-2
cdr3_nt: TGTGCCAGCAGCCCGGGACAGGGGAGGTTGGCCGGGGAGCTGTTTTTT
cdr3_aa: CASSPGQGRLAGELFF

v_call: TRBV25-1
d_call: .
clone_size: .
j_call: TRBJ1-2
cdr3_nt: TGTGCCAGCAGTGAATGTCGTCCCATGGACTCTACTAACTATGGCTACACCTTC
cdr3_aa: CASSECRPMDSTNYGYTF

v_call: TRBV6-5
d_call: .
clone_size: .
j_call: TRBJ1-1
cdr3_nt: TGTGCCAGCAGTTACGGTGGGGCCGGGAACACTGAAGCTTTCTTT
cdr3_aa: CASSYGGAGNTEAFF

v_call: TRBV9
d_call: .
clone_size: .
j_call: TRBJ1-2
cdr3_nt: TGTGCCAGCAGCGTAGAGCAGGCACCCTATGGCTACACCTTC
cdr3_aa: CASSVEQAPYGYTF

v_call: TRBV19
d_call: .
clone_size: .
j_call: TRBJ2-7
cdr3_nt: TGTGCCAGTAGTAAAGCGGGCCGGGAAGAGCAGTACTTC
cdr3_aa: CASSKAGREEQYF

v_call: TRBV3-1/TRBV3-2
d_call: TRBD2
clone_size: .
j_call: TRBJ2-7
cdr3_nt: TGTGCCAGCAGGATGGGCGCGGGAGCGGGCGAGCAGTACTTC
cdr3_aa: CASRMGAGAGEQYF

v_call: TRBV18
d_call: .
clone_size: .
j_call: TRBJ1-4
cdr3_nt: TGTGCCAGCTCACCCTCTCAGGTTGCAACTAATGAAAAACTGTTTTTT
cdr3_aa: CASSPSQVATNEKLFF

v_call: TRBV28
d_call: .
clone_size: .
j_call: TRBJ1-2
cdr3_nt: TGTGCCAGCAGTCCCGCGGGGGGCCGCTATGGCTACACCTTC
cdr3_aa: CASSPAGGRYGYTF

v_call: TRBV20-1
d_call: TRBD2
clone_size: .
j_call: TRBJ2-2
cdr3_nt: TGCAGTGCTAGTGTGACTAGCGTATCCACCGGGGAGCTGTTTTTT
cdr3_aa: CSASVTSVSTGELFF

v_call: TRBV4-3
d_call: TRBD2
clone_size: .
j_call: TRBJ2-1
cdr3_nt: TGCGCCAGCAGCCAAGTGGGCGGGAGAGGGTACAATGAGCAGTTCTTC
cdr3_aa: CASSQVGGRGYNEQFF

v_call: TRBV7-2
d_call: TRBD2
clone_size: .
j_call: TRBJ2-2
cdr3_nt: TGTGCCAGCAGCCTAACTAGCGGGAGTACCGGGGAGCTGTTTTTT
cdr3_aa: CASSLTSGSTGELFF

v_call: TRBV7-9
d_call: TRBD2
clone_size: .
j_call: TRBJ2-5
cdr3_nt: TGTGCCAGCAGCTTAAGTAGCGGGAGAGCGGAGACCCAGTACTTC
cdr3_aa: CASSLSSGRAETQYF

v_call: TRBV18
d_call: TRBD2
clone_size: .
j_call: TRBJ2-1
cdr3_nt: TGTGCCAGCTCGCGTTCTGGACTAGCGGGAGGAGATGAGCAGTTCTTC
cdr3_aa: CASSRSGLAGGDEQFF

v_call: TRBV6-1
d_call: TRBD1
clone_size: .
j_call: TRBJ1-1
cdr3_nt: TGTGCCAGCAGCCCCGGGACAGGGGACCGGGCTTTCTTT
cdr3_aa: CASSPGTGDRAFF

v_call: TRBV27
d_call: TRBD1
clone_size: .
j_call: TRBJ1-1
cdr3_nt: TGTGCCAGCAGTTTTAAGGGGGCAGGGGCCACTGAAGCTTTCTTT
cdr3_aa: CASSFKGAGATEAFF

v_call: TRBV5-1
d_call: TRBD2
clone_size: .
j_call: TRBJ2-1
cdr3_nt: TGCGCCAGCAGCTTGGTCGGGACTAGCGGGAGCTCCTACAATGAGCAGTTCTTC
cdr3_aa: CASSLVGTSGSSYNEQFF

v_call: TRBV16
d_call: .
clone_size: .
j_call: TRBJ2-2
cdr3_nt: TGTGCCAGCAGCCAATCGCAGGGATTTTTCACCGGGGAGCTGTTTTTT
cdr3_aa: CASSQSQGFFTGELFF

v_call: TRBV6-2/TRBV6-3
d_call: TRBD1
clone_size: .
j_call: TRBJ2-3
cdr3_nt: TGTGCCAGCAGTCGTGGACAGGGGGTCACAGATACGCAGTATTTT
cdr3_aa: CASSRGQGVTDTQYF

v_call: TRBV2
d_call: .
clone_size: .
j_call: TRBJ2-1
cdr3_nt: TGTGCCAGCAGTGGTGAGGAGGAAGGCGAGCAGTTCTTC
cdr3_aa: CASSGEEEGEQFF

v_call: TRBV30
d_call: TRBD1
clone_size: .
j_call: TRBJ1-5
cdr3_nt: TGTGCCTGGAGTGTCCAGGGGGTGTCGTGGCCCCAGCATTTT
cdr3_aa: CAWSVQGVSWPQHF

v_call: TRBV7-6
d_call: TRBD2
clone_size: .
j_call: TRBJ2-3
cdr3_nt: TGTGCCAGCAGCTTATGGTCTAGCGGGAGGGCAGATACGCAGTATTTT
cdr3_aa: CASSLWSSGRADTQYF

v_call: TRBV2
d_call: .
clone_size: .
j_call: TRBJ1-2
cdr3_nt: TGTGCCAGCGAGCAGGGCCCCTATGGCTACACCTTC
cdr3_aa: CASEQGPYGYTF

v_call: TRBV10-3
d_call: TRBD2
clone_size: .
j_call: TRBJ2-1
cdr3_nt: TGTGCCATCCGACTAGCGGGAGAATTGTATGAGCAGTTCTTC
cdr3_aa: CAIRLAGELYEQFF

v_call: TRBV12-3/TRBV12-4
d_call: TRBD2
clone_size: .
j_call: TRBJ2-1
cdr3_nt: TGTGCCAGCAGGGGGGACTATGTGCAGTTCTTC
cdr3_aa: CASRGDYVQFF

v_call: TRBV5-1
d_call: TRBD1
clone_size: .
j_call: TRBJ2-3
cdr3_nt: TGCGCCAGCAGCTTGAAGGGGGCGATGACAGATACGCAGTATTTT
cdr3_aa: CASSLKGAMTDTQYF

v_call: TRBV7-2
d_call: .
clone_size: .
j_call: TRBJ1-1
cdr3_nt: TGTGCCAGCAGCCCGACACCCATGAACACTGAAGCTTTCTTT
cdr3_aa: CASSPTPMNTEAFF

v_call: TRBV7-3
d_call: TRBD1
clone_size: .
j_call: TRBJ2-5
cdr3_nt: TGTGCCAGCAGCTTTAAGGGGGCAGAGACCCAGTACTTC
cdr3_aa: CASSFKGAETQYF

v_call: TRBV11-3
d_call: TRBD1
clone_size: .
j_call: TRBJ2-5
cdr3_nt: TGTGCCAGCAGTTACAGGGGGACGGAGACCCAGTACTTC
cdr3_aa: CASSYRGTETQYF

v_call: TRBV4-3
d_call: .
clone_size: .
j_call: TRBJ1-4
cdr3_nt: TGCGCCAGCAGCCAGGCGACAGCCGCAACTAATGAAAAACTGTTTTTT
cdr3_aa: CASSQATAATNEKLFF

v_call: TRBV7-9
d_call: .
clone_size: .
j_call: TRBJ2-5
cdr3_nt: TGTGCCAGCAGCTTACAGGGAGAGACCCAGTACTTC
cdr3_aa: CASSLQGETQYF

v_call: TRBV28
d_call: TRBD1
clone_size: .
j_call: TRBJ1-2
cdr3_nt: TGTGCCAGCAGGGCCTCAGGGGGCAGAGTCAGCTATGGCTACACCTTC
cdr3_aa: CASRASGGRVSYGYTF

v_call: TRBV11-3
d_call: .
clone_size: .
j_call: TRBJ2-5
cdr3_nt: TGTGCCAGCAGCTCGGGATTAGAAGGGCGGGAGACCCAGTACTTC
cdr3_aa: CASSSGLEGRETQYF

v_call: TRBV5-1
d_call: .
clone_size: once
j_call: TRBJ1-1
cdr3_nt: TGCGCCAGCAGCTTGGAACTCAGGGGTGGGACTGAAGCTTTCTTT
cdr3_aa: CASSLELRGGTEAFF

v_call: TRBV9
d_call: .
clone_size: .
j_call: TRBJ1-2
cdr3_nt: TGTGCCAGCAGCGGCCTTTCGGGCTATGGCTACACCTTC
cdr3_aa: CASSGLSGYGYTF

v_call: TRBV28
d_call: TRBD1
clone_size: .
j_call: TRBJ1-5
cdr3_nt: TGTGCCAGCAGTAAGGACAGGGGAGGAGGTCAGCCCCAGCATTTT
cdr3_aa: CASSKDRGGGQPQHF

v_call: TRBV7-2
d_call: .
clone_size: .
j_call: TRBJ2-6
cdr3_nt: TGTGCCAGCAGCTCCCTTTACAGGGCTGGGGCCAACGTCCTGACTTTC
cdr3_aa: CASSSLYRAGANVLTF

v_call: TRBV28
d_call: .
clone_size: .
j_call: TRBJ2-1
cdr3_nt: TGTGCCAGCAGCCCCCCAAAGCTTTTCCCCCAGTTCTTC
cdr3_aa: CASSPPKLFPQFF

v_call: TRBV9
d_call: TRBD2
clone_size: .
j_call: TRBJ2-1
cdr3_nt: TGTGCCAGCAGCGTACTAGCGGGAAACTCGGAGCAGTTCTTC
cdr3_aa: CASSVLAGNSEQFF

v_call: TRBV7-9
d_call: TRBD1
clone_size: .
j_call: TRBJ1-1
cdr3_nt: TGTGCCAGCAGCGAGTGGGACAGGAACACTGAAGCTTTCTTT
cdr3_aa: CASSEWDRNTEAFF

v_call: TRBV28
d_call: .
clone_size: .
j_call: TRBJ1-2
cdr3_nt: TGTGCCAGCAGTGGCGGGGGGCTTGGCTACACCTTC
cdr3_aa: CASSGGGLGYTF

v_call: TRBV28
d_call: TRBD1
clone_size: .
j_call: TRBJ2-7
cdr3_nt: TGTGCCAGCAGTCCAGGACAGGCCCCCTACGAGCAGTACTTC
cdr3_aa: CASSPGQAPYEQYF

v_call: TRBV25-1
d_call: .
clone_size: .
j_call: TRBJ2-1
cdr3_nt: TGTGCCAGCAGTGACCAGTATGAGCAGTTCTTC
cdr3_aa: CASSDQYEQFF

v_call: TRBV4-2
d_call: .
clone_size: .
j_call: TRBJ1-4
cdr3_nt: TGTGCCAGCAGCCAAGATATGAACAGGGAGGAAAAACTGTTTTTT
cdr3_aa: CASSQDMNREEKLFF

v_call: TRBV27
d_call: .
clone_size: .
j_call: TRBJ2-1
cdr3_nt: TGTGCCAGCAGTTTATGGAGGGGCACTGGATCCTACAATGAGCAGTTCTTC
cdr3_aa: CASSLWRGTGSYNEQFF

v_call: TRBV5-1
d_call: .
clone_size: .
j_call: TRBJ2-3
cdr3_nt: TGCGCCAGCAGCTTCTGGGGCAGAGATACGCAGTATTTT
cdr3_aa: CASSFWGRDTQYF

v_call: TRBV20-1
d_call: .
clone_size: .
j_call: TRBJ2-1
cdr3_nt: TGCAGTGCTAGAGCAGGCAATGAGCAGTTCTTC
cdr3_aa: CSARAGNEQFF

v_call: TRBV4-2
d_call: TRBD1
clone_size: .
j_call: TRBJ1-5
cdr3_nt: TGTGCCAGCAGCCAAGGACAGGGTACTCAGCCCCAGCATTTT
cdr3_aa: CASSQGQGTQPQHF

v_call: TRBV12-3/TRBV12-4
d_call: .
clone_size: .
j_call: TRBJ2-3
cdr3_nt: TGTGCCAGCAGTTTAGGGCGGGCAGATACGCAGTATTTT
cdr3_aa: CASSLGRADTQYF

v_call: TRBV4-1
d_call: TRBD2
clone_size: .
j_call: TRBJ2-1
cdr3_nt: TGCGCCAGCAGCCAAGAAACTAGCGGGAATCTGGGTGAGCAGTTCTTC
cdr3_aa: CASSQETSGNLGEQFF

v_call: TRBV7-2
d_call: .
clone_size: .
j_call: TRBJ2-1
cdr3_nt: TGTGCCAGCAGCCTCGGGATCGATCACAGGGATGAGCAGTTCTTC
cdr3_aa: CASSLGIDHRDEQFF

v_call: TRBV28
d_call: .
clone_size: .
j_call: TRBJ1-5
cdr3_nt: TGTGCCAGCAGTTTAGGCCTCGCAGGGGAGAATCAGCCCCAGCATTTT
cdr3_aa: CASSLGLAGENQPQHF

v_call: TRBV7-9
d_call: TRBD1
clone_size: .
j_call: TRBJ2-1
cdr3_nt: TGTGCCAGCAGCGACCGGGACAGGGCCCGTAATGAGCAGTTCTTC
cdr3_aa: CASSDRDRARNEQFF

v_call: TRBV4-1
d_call: TRBD2
clone_size: .
j_call: TRBJ2-7
cdr3_nt: TGCGCCAGCAGCCAATCCGCGCTAGCGGATTACGAGCAGTACTTC
cdr3_aa: CASSQSALADYEQYF

v_call: TRBV6-1
d_call: TRBD2
clone_size: once
j_call: TRBJ2-3
cdr3_nt: TGTGCCAGCAGTGCCGCGACTAGCGGGAGGCGAGATACGCAGTATTTT
cdr3_aa: CASSAATSGRRDTQYF

v_call: TRBV2
d_call: .
clone_size: .
j_call: TRBJ1-1
cdr3_nt: TGTGCCAGCAGTGAAATACAGGTGAACACTGAAGCTTTCTTT
cdr3_aa: CASSEIQVNTEAFF

v_call: TRBV5-1
d_call: TRBD1
clone_size: .
j_call: TRBJ2-3
cdr3_nt: TGCGCCAGCAGCTTAACAGGGGAACTAAGCACAGATACGCAGTATTTT
cdr3_aa: CASSLTGELSTDTQYF

v_call: TRBV19
d_call: .
clone_size: .
j_call: TRBJ1-2
cdr3_nt: TGTGCCTCCTATGGGAGGGACTATGGCTACACCTTC
cdr3_aa: CASYGRDYGYTF